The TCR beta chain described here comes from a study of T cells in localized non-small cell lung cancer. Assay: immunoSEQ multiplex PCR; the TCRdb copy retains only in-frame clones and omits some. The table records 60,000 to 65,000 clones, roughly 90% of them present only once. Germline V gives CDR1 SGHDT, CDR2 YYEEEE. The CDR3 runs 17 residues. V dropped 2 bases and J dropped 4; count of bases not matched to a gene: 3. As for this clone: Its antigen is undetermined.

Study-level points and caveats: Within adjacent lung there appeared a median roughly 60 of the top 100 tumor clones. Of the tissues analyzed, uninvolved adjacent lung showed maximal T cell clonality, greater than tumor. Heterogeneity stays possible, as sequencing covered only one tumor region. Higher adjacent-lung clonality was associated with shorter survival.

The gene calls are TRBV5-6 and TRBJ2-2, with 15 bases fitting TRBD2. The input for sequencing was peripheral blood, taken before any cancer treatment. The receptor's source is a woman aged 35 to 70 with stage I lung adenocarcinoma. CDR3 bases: TGTGCCAGCAGCTTTCGGACTAGCGGGAGGGCCACCGGGGAGCTGTTTTTT. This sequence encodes CASSFRTSGRATGELFF.